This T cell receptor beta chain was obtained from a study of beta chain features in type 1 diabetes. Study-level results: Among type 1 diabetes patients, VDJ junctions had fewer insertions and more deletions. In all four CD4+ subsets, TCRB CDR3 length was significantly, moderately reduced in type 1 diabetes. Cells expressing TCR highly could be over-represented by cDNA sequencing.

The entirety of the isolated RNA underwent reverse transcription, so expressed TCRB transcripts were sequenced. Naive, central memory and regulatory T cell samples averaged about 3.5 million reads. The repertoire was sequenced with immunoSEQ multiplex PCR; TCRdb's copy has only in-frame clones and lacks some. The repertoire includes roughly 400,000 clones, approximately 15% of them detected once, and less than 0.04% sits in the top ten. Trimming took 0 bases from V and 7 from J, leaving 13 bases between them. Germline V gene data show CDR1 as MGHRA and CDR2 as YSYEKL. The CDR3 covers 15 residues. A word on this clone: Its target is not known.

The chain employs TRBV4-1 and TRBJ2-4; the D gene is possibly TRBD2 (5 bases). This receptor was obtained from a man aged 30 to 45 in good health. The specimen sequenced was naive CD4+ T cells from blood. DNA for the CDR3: TGCGCCAGCAGCCAAGATGCCCACAGAGGGAACATTCAGTACTTC. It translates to CASSQDAHRGNIQYF.